What follows is one T cell receptor beta chain and its context. The target of this receptor is not known. Base qualities are not provided; no much larger clone lies one nucleotide away. Profiling of TCR beta VDJ combinations and CDR3 sequences used genomic DNA as the template. An Illumina HiSeq 2000 was the platform used for TCR repertoire sequencing. The paper's data handling went like this. Repertoires were assessed using TRBV/TRBJ rearrangement plots, CDR3 size and DJ length profiles, and Simpson's diversity index. The most abundant DNA sequence in the deep sequencing data was taken as the immunodominant clone. CDR3 amino acid sequences were screened for sharing across subjects and compared with published repertoires and the VDJdb database. In TCRdb, the public reads were trimmed at Q25 with fastp and aligned with MiXCR, with productive beta chains retained. CDR3 protein sequences are deduplicated, and each keeps its most common genes and DNA. The V and J calls and clone size are TCRdb's, not the authors'. The sample table lists approximately 470,000 distinct CDR3 sequences, roughly a third of them with a count of one. 0.75% to 0.95% of the sample belongs to the ten largest clones.

The data are from a study of CD8+CD57+ T cells in acquired aplastic anemia (dated by TCRdb to the late 2010s). Study-wide context: Extracted DNA from sorted CD4+ and CD8+ cells averaged around 2.9 ug, ranging from about 0.18 to 27.4 ug. CD8+CD57+ expansion was defined as a frequency above the mean frequency observed in healthy subjects.

The investigation overall reported the following: No significant difference in CD8+ Simpson's diversity was found between patients and healthy controls (P=0.060). Around 28 CD8+ CDR3 sequences were found to be shared between patients and controls, but these sequences appeared to be highly expressed in patients and within the immunodominant clones of the patients.

Flow cytometry had shown CD8+CD57+ cell expansion in the patients selected for sequencing. Every patient had a diagnosis of severe acquired aplastic anemia based on International Study of Aplastic Anemia and Agranulocytosis and Camitta criteria. At the time blood was sampled, none of the patients had received any therapy. In this study, sorted CD4+ and CD8+ T cells from the blood of healthy subjects and of severe aplastic anemia patients had their TCR repertoires deep-sequenced. Patients were enrolled in the USA under clinicaltrials.gov protocols 00001620, 01623167, 00001397, 00071045, 00081523 and 00961064. Ficoll-Paque density gradient centrifugation was used to isolate peripheral blood mononuclear cells. Before DNA was extracted, CD4+ and CD8+ T cells were sorted using either FACS or magnetic beads. Including cysteine and phenylalanine, the CDR3 has 15 amino acids. Only CDR3 DNA remains: 45 bases, in frame from the first base. Germline trimming: 0 bases from V, 2 bases from J; junction bases outside gene matches: 2. The germline V gene sets CDR1 to LGHNA and CDR2 to YNFKEQ.

Sequencing was performed on sorted CD4+, CD8+, or CD8+CD57+ T cells (not recorded which) from PBMCs. Rearrangement joined TRBV4-2 to TRBJ2-3, and TRBD1 matches 7 of the central bases. This clonotype originated in a human donor with aplastic anemia. The sequenced DNA: TGTGCCAGCAGCCAAGAAGGGGGCCCCACAGATACGCAGTATTTT. Its product reads: CASSQEGGPTDTQYF.